This T cell receptor (beta chain) was recovered during a study of T cells in Graves' hyperthyroidism and ophthalmopathy (dated by TCRdb to between 2018 and 2021). About the study as a whole: Peripheral blood was collected at initial diagnosis, before any treatment. To identify distinguishing TCR V-J signatures, a discovery cohort of 90 to 100 patients was used, comprising 43 with Graves' ophthalmopathy and around 60 with stable Graves' hyperthyroidism. After sampling, hyperthyroidism patients received methimazole starting at 30 mg daily, and ophthalmopathy patients received high-dose intravenous methylprednisolone. The 90 to 100 discovery patients were randomly split 7:3 into training and test sets. Whether ophthalmopathy could be predicted prospectively was tested in an independent validation cohort made up of roughly 20 hyperthyroidism patients plus 17 patients who later progressed to ophthalmopathy. The paper reports TCR Vbeta CDR3 sequencing of roughly 140 peripheral blood samples: 40 to 45 ophthalmopathy, approximately 74 hyperthyroidism and roughly 17 progressor patients. Thyroid tissue and blood T-cell repertoires from six Graves' hyperthyroidism patients were also compared in the study.

The germline V gene encodes CDR1 LNHDA and CDR2 SQIVND (reference sequence). Trimming costs V 3 bases and J 5 bases, and their ends lie 16 bases apart. The CDR3 runs 15 residues from the cysteine to the phenylalanine. The retained sequence is limited to the CDR3, 45 bases, with the frame set at the first base. Stable Graves' hyperthyroidism was defined as no progression to ophthalmopathy during 18 months of follow-up. Hyperthyroidism patients were aged 18 to 65 years and newly diagnosed, with disease duration of less than 2 months. The study excluded patients with uncontrolled infections, other autoimmune diseases, pregnancy or lactation. Diagnoses relied on clinical symptoms, serum thyroxine and TRAb, thyroid ultrasound and orbital computed tomography. Ficoll-Paque density gradient centrifugation was used to isolate PBMCs from 8.5 to 10 ml of fresh peripheral blood. Trizol reagent was used to extract total RNA, and RNA quality was then checked on an Agilent 2100 Bioanalyzer.

The study at large found these results: Blood samples also contained most of the expanded thyroid clonotypes (frequency above 0.001), which suggests that blood repertoires may reflect thyroid immune responses. In validation, the model predicted progression to ophthalmopathy a median of roughly 6.2 months before onset, with approximately 71% sensitivity and roughly 77% specificity. No statistical method was used to fix the sample size in advance, and group allocation was not hidden from the investigators. A 13 V-J signature model separated ophthalmopathy from stable hyperthyroidism, with around 88% sensitivity and 81.08% specificity in cross-validation and 80%/75% in testing.

TCR beta CDR3 regions were amplified from RNA transcripts. For the first round of RT-PCR on the TCR CDR3, the HTBI primer set was used together with the Qiagen OneStep RT-PCR kit. Libraries were constructed in a second round of multiplex PCR, after which size selection and purification were performed. Libraries were sequenced paired-end with 100 bp reads on an Illumina HiSeq2000. In the original analysis: SOAPnuke was used to process the raw data, removing reads that contained adapters or uncalled bases, had a mean Phred below 15, or lacked an exact match to the constant primer or identifier. COPE v1.2.5 was used to merge the high-quality paired reads, and each unique nucleotide sequence was defined as a clonotype. MiTCR v1.1 was used to align the clonotypes against IMGT TRBV, TRBD and TRBJ reference segments. The analysis was restricted to V-J combinations with a frequency above 0.0001, which together covered 98% to 99.2% of the repertoires. The TCS score was defined as F50 (clonal expansion) divided by E x V (chaos), with BLOSUM62-based TCRdist calculated between CDR3 peptides within each V-J. Welch's t-statistics and random forest reduced several hundred V-J features to 13, which were used in a naive Bayes classifier (R e1071). In-frame beta chains were kept once TCRdb had trimmed the public reads at Q25 with fastp and called clones with MiXCR. Duplicate CDR3 protein sequences are folded into a single record with the most common DNA and genes. The V and J calls come from TCRdb's annotation, not from the publication. Present in this sample are under 300,000 distinct CDR3 sequences, approximately 14% of which were seen just once. Jointly, the top ten make up 6.5% to 10% of the sample.

On this clonotype: Its antigen has not been determined. The sample holds no much larger clone one base away, and base qualities are not on file.

This receptor was obtained from a woman aged 40 to 50 with Graves' hyperthyroidism. Sequencing input: blood. Recombination joined TRBV19 with TRBJ1-2; 5 matching bases give a weak D call of TRBD1. The CDR3 reads as follows: CASSMGSAWGYGYTF. In nucleotides, the sequence is TGTGCCAGTAGTATGGGTTCCGCGTGGGGGTATGGCTACACCTTC.